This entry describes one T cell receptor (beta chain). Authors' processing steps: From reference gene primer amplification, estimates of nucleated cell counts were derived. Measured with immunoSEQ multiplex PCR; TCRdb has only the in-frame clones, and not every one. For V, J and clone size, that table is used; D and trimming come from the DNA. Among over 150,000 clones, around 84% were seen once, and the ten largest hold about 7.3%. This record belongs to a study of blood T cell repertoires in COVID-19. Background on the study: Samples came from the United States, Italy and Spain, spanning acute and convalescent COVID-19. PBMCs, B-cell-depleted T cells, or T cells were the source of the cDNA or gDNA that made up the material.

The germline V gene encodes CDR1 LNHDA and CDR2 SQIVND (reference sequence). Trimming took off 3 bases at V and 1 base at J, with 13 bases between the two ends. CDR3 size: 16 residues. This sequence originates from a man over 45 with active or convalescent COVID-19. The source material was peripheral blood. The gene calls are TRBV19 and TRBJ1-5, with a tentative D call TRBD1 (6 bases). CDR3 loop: CASSMSWGLSNQPQHF. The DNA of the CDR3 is TGTGCCAGTAGTATGTCTTGGGGGCTGAGCAATCAGCCCCAGCATTTT.